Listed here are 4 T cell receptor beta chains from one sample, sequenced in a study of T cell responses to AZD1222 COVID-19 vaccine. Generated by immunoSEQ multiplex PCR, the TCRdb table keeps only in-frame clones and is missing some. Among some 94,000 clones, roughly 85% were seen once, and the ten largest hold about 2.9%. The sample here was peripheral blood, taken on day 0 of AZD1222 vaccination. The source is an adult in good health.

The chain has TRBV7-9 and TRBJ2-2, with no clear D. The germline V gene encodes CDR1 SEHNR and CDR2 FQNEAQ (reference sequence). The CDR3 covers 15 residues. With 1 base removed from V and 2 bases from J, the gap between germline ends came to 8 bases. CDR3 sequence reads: CASSLGPANTGELFF. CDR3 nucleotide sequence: TGTGCCAGCAGCTTAGGGCCAGCAAACACCGGGGAGCTGTTTTTT.

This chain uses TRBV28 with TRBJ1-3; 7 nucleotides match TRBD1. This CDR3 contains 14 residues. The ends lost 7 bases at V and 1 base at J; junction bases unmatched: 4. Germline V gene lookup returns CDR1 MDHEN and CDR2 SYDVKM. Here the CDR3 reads CASTPTGSGNTIYF. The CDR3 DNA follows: TGTGCCAGCACCCCGACAGGGTCTGGAAACACCATATATTTT.

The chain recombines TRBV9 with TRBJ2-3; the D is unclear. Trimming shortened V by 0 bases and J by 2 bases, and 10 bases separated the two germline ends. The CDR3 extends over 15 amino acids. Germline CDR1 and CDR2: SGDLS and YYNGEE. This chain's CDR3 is CASSVDGTDTDTQYF. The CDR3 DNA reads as TGTGCCAGCAGCGTAGATGGTACGGACACAGATACGCAGTATTTT.

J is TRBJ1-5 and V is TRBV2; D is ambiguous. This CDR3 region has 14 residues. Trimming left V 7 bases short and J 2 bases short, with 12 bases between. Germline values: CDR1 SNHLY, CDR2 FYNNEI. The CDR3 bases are TGTGCCAGCAAGGTCGACGGAGGCAATCAGCCCCAGCATTTT. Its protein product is CASKVDGGNQPQHF.